Shown below are 31 T cell receptor beta chains from a single sample sequenced in a study of blood T cell repertoires in COVID-19. Only in-frame clones appear in the TCRdb table, and some are missing; sequencing was by immunoSEQ multiplex PCR. The profile shows 200,000 to 250,000 clones, about 86% of them singletons. The sample comprised peripheral blood. The receptors were gathered from a woman in her 50s with COVID-19, enrolled during active disease.

This chain links TRBV5-8 with TRBJ2-5; D may be TRBD2 (7 bases). This CDR3 contains 15 residues. Germline V gene sequence: CDR1 SGHTS, CDR2 YDEGEE. The V end lost 3 bases, the J end lost 4 bases, and 16 bases lay between the germline ends. CDR3 in DNA: TGTGCCAGCAGCTCAACCTGGGGGGGCGCAGAGACCCAGTACTTC. Its protein product is CASSSTWGGAETQYF.

This clone was recorded only once. The chain has TRBV6-5 and TRBJ2-2; 7 positions agree with TRBD1. Germline CDR1 is MNHEY and CDR2 is SVGAGI. The ends lost 6 bases at V and 3 bases at J; junction bases unmatched: 4. There are 14 residues in the CDR3. CDR3 region: CASRRQGDTGELFF. The CDR3 nucleotides read TGTGCCAGCAGAAGACAGGGAGACACCGGGGAGCTGTTTTTT.

The chain employs TRBV30 and TRBJ1-5, with TRBD1 as a possible D gene (5 bases). The length of the CDR3 is 12 residues. CDR1 GTSNPN and CDR2 SVGIG come from the germline V gene (reference sequence). CDR3 nucleotides: TGTGACCTGCAGGGAAGCAATCAGCCCCAGCATTTT. It translates to CDLQGSNQPQHF.

The chain recombines TRBV12-5 with TRBJ2-1; TRBD2 agrees at 9 bases. The trim removed 0 bases at V and 4 bases at J, leaving 10 bases unmatched. The CDR3 runs to 18 residues. Germline V gene sequence: CDR1 LGHNT, CDR2 FRNRAP. The CDR3 DNA reads as TGTGCTAGTGGTTTGGTACTATCAGGTAGCGGGAGTTACAATGAGCAGTTCTTC. The encoded protein is CASGLVLSGSGSYNEQFF.

The chain combines TRBV6-5 with TRBJ2-5; tentative D call: TRBD2 (6 bases). With 6 bases removed from V and 2 bases from J, the gap between germline ends came to 10 bases. Germline V lookup: CDR1 MNHEY, CDR2 SVGAGI. The CDR3 has 13 residues. The CDR3 bases are TGTGCCAGCAGCTTGGGGGGTCAAGAGACCCAGTACTTC. The encoded protein is CASSLGGQETQYF.

Only a few counts were recorded for this clone. The junction departs from germline at one end; a sequencing error may be responsible. J is TRBJ1-2 and V is TRBV6-4; 7 nucleotides match TRBD1. The CDR3 is made up of 11 amino acids. Per the germline V gene, CDR1 is MRHNA and CDR2 is SNTAGT. The CDR3 region has the DNA TGTGCCAGCAACTCTTCAGAGGGGGCCCTCTTC. Translating it yields CASNSSEGALF.

This clone was seen ten or more times. The chain employs TRBV28 and TRBJ1-4; D gene unclear. The V gene lost 8 bases and the J gene lost 3 bases, with 13 bases spanning the gap. The CDR3 spans 14 residues. CDR1 and CDR2 (germline): MDHEN, SYDVKM. CDR3 nucleotides: TGTGCCAGCCTCGACGGCGCGGCTAATGAAAAACTGTTTTTT. Translating it yields CASLDGAANEKLFF.

The count of this clone is one. V and J are TRBV19 and TRBJ1-2; 7 positions match TRBD1. J gave up 4 bases and V 5 bases, and 7 bases lay outside the gene matches. The CDR3 consists of 14 residues. The germline CDR1 and CDR2 sequences are LNHDA and SQIVND (reference sequence). Here the CDR3 reads CASSDLTGSYGYTF. The CDR3 DNA sequence: TGTGCCAGTAGTGACCTGACAGGGTCCTATGGCTACACCTTC.

This clone was observed once. The CDR3 here is CASSYVPGHLGGYTF. In DNA form, the CDR3 reads TGTGCCAGCAGTTACGTCCCTGGACATCTGGGTGGCTACACCTTC. The rearrangement joins TRBV6-4 to TRBJ1-2, with TRBD1 as a possible D gene (5 bases). The V and J ends lost 5 bases and 7 bases respectively, with 20 bases between them. The CDR3 covers 15 residues. Germline V gives CDR1 MRHNA, CDR2 SNTAGT.

The chain has TRBV1 and TRBJ2-2; the D call in the table, TRBD2, was not verified against the DNA. TRBV1 is flagged as a pseudogene. The CDR3 contains 16 residues. The CDR3 loop reads CTSSQLTSLNTGELFF. CDR3 in DNA: TGCACCAGCAGCCAACTAACTAGCCTGAACACCGGGGAGCTGTTTTTT.

The chain uses TRBV7-9 and TRBJ1-1, with D perhaps matching TRBD1 (5 bases). The V and J ends lost 8 bases and 1 base respectively, with 8 bases between them. This CDR3 comprises 12 residues. Per germline, CDR1 SEHNR and CDR2 FQNEAQ (reference sequence). The CDR3 DNA reads TGTGCCAGCCTGGGGGGGAACACTGAAGCTTTCTTT. Translating gives CASLGGNTEAFF.

The chain is built from TRBV6-6 and TRBJ1-1; a weak D match, TRBD1 (5 bases). V was trimmed by 2 bases and J by 6 bases, leaving 13 bases between them. The CDR3 totals 14 residues. Germline V gene data show CDR1 as MNHNY and CDR2 as SVGAGI (reference sequence). The CDR3 spells CASSYGTGGAEAFF. For the CDR3, the DNA is TGTGCCAGCAGTTACGGGACGGGAGGTGCTGAAGCTTTCTTT.

V gene TRBV6-4 combines with J gene TRBJ1-2; D is unresolved. V lost 6 bases, J lost 7 bases, and 18 bases lay in between. Germline CDR1 is MRHNA and CDR2 is SNTAGT. The CDR3 is made up of 14 amino acids. The CDR3 here is CASSFEAEYGGYTF. Written as DNA, the CDR3 is TGTGCCAGCAGCTTCGAGGCGGAGTACGGTGGCTACACCTTC.

This chain connects TRBV27 to TRBJ2-3, with TRBD1 as a possible D gene (5 bases). Germline V gene data show CDR1 as MNHEY and CDR2 as SMNVEV (reference sequence). Trimming stripped 6 bases from V and 1 base from J, with 14 bases between. This CDR3 is built from 15 residues. The CDR3 region has the DNA TGTGCCAGCAGCTTCAGGGTCATGGGCACAGATACGCAGTATTTT. This sequence encodes CASSFRVMGTDTQYF.

V is TRBV5-1 and J is TRBJ2-5, with 9 positions matching TRBD2. The germline V gene has CDR1 SGHRS and CDR2 YFSETQ. The CDR3 contains 15 residues. V gave up 2 bases and J gave up 4 bases; unmatched junction bases: 6. The CDR3 DNA reads TGCGCCAGCAGCTTCTTTGAGCGGGGGGTAGAGACCCAGTACTTC. It is translated as CASSFFERGVETQYF.

The chain couples TRBV9 to TRBJ1-2, with D hard to call. Germline CDR1 and CDR2: SGDLS and YYNGEE. The V gene lost 3 bases and the J gene lost 3 bases, with 12 bases spanning the gap. The CDR3 totals 14 residues. The CDR3 nucleotides are TGTGCCAGCAGCGCCCGAACGGCGGACTATGGCTACACCTTC. Protein sequence: CASSARTADYGYTF.

The rearrangement uses TRBV7-9 and TRBJ2-5, with D possibly TRBD2 on 6 matching bases. The germline V gene has CDR1 SEHNR and CDR2 FQNEAQ (reference sequence). Trimming stripped 2 bases from V and 4 bases from J, with 14 bases between. The CDR3 sequence is 15 residues long. The CDR3 DNA reads TGTGCCAGCAGCTTAAGGGCGGGGTTCCCAGAGACCCAGTACTTC. Residues: CASSLRAGFPETQYF.

This sequence joins TRBV11-3 and TRBJ1-1; TRBD1 aligns across 9 bases. Germline values: CDR1 SGHNT, CDR2 YENEEA. The J segment lost 12 bases and the V segment lost 5 bases, leaving 7 bases of the junction unmatched. This CDR3 spans 12 amino acids. The CDR3 coding sequence is TGTGCCAGCAGCCGGTCGGGACAGGGTTCTTTCTTT. Protein: CASSRSGQGSFF.

This clone was counted a single time. The chain has TRBV5-1 and TRBJ1-2; maybe TRBD1 (5 bases). Looked up from germline, CDR1 is SGHRS and CDR2 is YFSETQ. The CDR3 is 13 amino acids. V lost 3 bases and J 6 bases, leaving 12 bases between the germline ends. DNA of the CDR3: TGCGCCAGCAGCTCGCAGGGAGGCCATGGCTACACCTTC. Its translation: CASSSQGGHGYTF.

This chain connects TRBV7-2 to TRBJ1-4, with 9 bases identical to TRBD1. CDR1 and CDR2 from the germline V gene are SGHTA and FQGNSA. This CDR3 contains 19 residues. Unmatched junction bases numbered 10, after V lost 2 bases and J lost 0 bases. CDR3 residues: CASSLRTGVRQSTNEKLFF. DNA of the CDR3: TGTGCCAGCAGCTTAAGGACAGGGGTGCGGCAATCAACTAATGAAAAACTGTTTTTT.

V gene TRBV7-8 combines with J gene TRBJ1-5; possible D gene TRBD1, 5 bases. The length of the CDR3 is 16 residues. Per germline, CDR1 SGHVS and CDR2 FQNEAQ. V was shortened by 1 base and J by 1 base, with 11 bases between the two germline ends. DNA for the CDR3: TGTGCCAGCAGCTTAGTGACGGGGGTCAGCAATCAGCCCCAGCATTTT. Residues: CASSLVTGVSNQPQHF.

For this clone: This specimen includes other DNA sequences encoding the same CDR3. This chain links TRBV7-8 with TRBJ2-7; D uncertain. V dropped 3 bases and J dropped 3 bases, with 6 bases sitting between them. The CDR3 loop spans 12 amino acids. Per germline, CDR1 SGHVS and CDR2 FQNEAQ. The CDR3 reads CASSLSSYEQYF. CDR3 coding DNA: TGTGCCAGCAGCTTGTCCAGCTACGAGCAGTACTTC.

This clone was found a few times. The chain employs TRBV2 and TRBJ1-2, with no clear D. Germline assignment: CDR1 SNHLY and CDR2 FYNNEI. V was clipped by 8 bases and J by 1 base, with 8 bases between them. This CDR3 has 12 amino acids. CDR3: CASFDFNYGYTF. CDR3 DNA: TGTGCCAGCTTTGACTTTAACTATGGCTACACCTTC.

The chain employs TRBV11-3 and TRBJ2-2; D perhaps matches TRBD2 (5 bases). Germline values: CDR1 SGHNT, CDR2 YENEEA. Trimming cost V 0 bases and J 3 bases, with 5 bases left between them. This CDR3 has 14 residues. CDR3 sequence reads: CASSLERDTGELFF. CDR3 sequence (DNA): TGTGCCAGCAGCTTAGAGCGGGACACCGGGGAGCTGTTTTTT.

This chain joins TRBV6-5 and TRBJ1-6; 7 bases are a match to TRBD1. Looked up from germline, CDR1 is MNHEY and CDR2 is SVGAGI. The J segment lost 10 bases and the V segment lost 6 bases, leaving 9 bases of the junction unmatched. The CDR3 contains 14 residues. This CDR3 is CASSPDRARSPLHF. CDR3 in DNA: TGTGCCAGCAGCCCCGACAGGGCTCGGTCACCCCTCCACTTT.

The chain couples TRBV2 to TRBJ2-3; 14 bases agree with TRBD2. Germline loops: CDR1 SNHLY, CDR2 FYNNEI. After removal of 8 bases from V and 7 bases from J, the junction contained 11 bases not matched to a gene. The CDR3 is 16 amino acids. CDR3 loop: CASGRLAGGPGNTQYF. CDR3 DNA: TGTGCCAGCGGTCGACTAGCGGGGGGGCCGGGGAATACGCAGTATTTT.

The V gene is TRBV4-1, the J gene TRBJ2-2, with a possible D match to TRBD1 (6 bases). CDR3 length: 14 residues. The germline V and J ends were trimmed by 4 bases and 6 bases, with 12 bases remaining between them. CDR1 is MGHRA and CDR2 is YSYEKL in the germline V gene. This CDR3 is CASSLQQGAGELFF. The CDR3 DNA reads TGCGCCAGCAGCCTGCAACAGGGCGCCGGGGAGCTGTTTTTT.

This sequence joins TRBV2 and TRBJ1-5; 7 bases fit TRBD1. Unmatched junction bases numbered 8, after V lost 2 bases and J lost 10 bases. CDR3 length: 14 residues. The germline V gene encodes CDR1 SNHLY and CDR2 FYNNEI. The CDR3 protein is CASSERDRVEPQHF. CDR3 nucleotide sequence: TGTGCCAGCAGTGAAAGAGACAGGGTGGAACCCCAGCATTTT.

J is TRBJ1-6 and V is TRBV28, with D tentatively TRBD1 (5 bases). The germline CDR1 and CDR2 sequences are MDHEN and SYDVKM. Between the trimmed V and J ends, which lost 3 bases and 9 bases, there was a span of 12 bases. The CDR3 is 14 residues long. CDR3 sequence (DNA): TGTGCCAGCAGTTTGCAGGGAGGAATTTCACCCCTCCACTTT. This encodes CASSLQGGISPLHF.

The table lists this clone with a count of one. The chain couples TRBV6-4 to TRBJ1-1, with D possibly TRBD1 on 6 matching bases. V lost 3 bases and J 1 base, leaving 15 bases between the germline ends. Germline V gene lookup returns CDR1 MRHNA and CDR2 SNTAGT. The CDR3 contains 16 residues. The CDR3 DNA sequence: TGTGCCAGCAGTGATTCCCGGACAGAAGAGAACACTGAAGCTTTCTTT. Amino acids: CASSDSRTEENTEAFF.

The chain links TRBV12-3 or TRBV12-4 to TRBJ1-5, with D perhaps matching TRBD1 (5 bases). This CDR3 has 13 amino acids. Trimming cost V 5 bases and J 3 bases, with 8 bases left between them. The DNA of the CDR3 is TGTGCCAGCAGTGACAGCCTCAATCAGCCCCAGCATTTT. It specifies CASSDSLNQPQHF.